Shown below are 18 T cell receptor beta chains from a single sample sequenced in a study of regulatory T cells in long-lasting Graves disease. Arm-PCR of CDR3 regions with iRepertoire HTBI primers generated TCR beta libraries. TCRdb analysed the multiplex PCR reads with MiXCR anew, one entry per CDR3 protein. In the table there are around 500,000 distinct CDR3 sequences, around 12% of which are singletons. The time point: newly diagnosed GD, antithyroid drugs for less than 3 months. Construction of the TCR library relied on RNA isolated from PBMCs. This sample was shared with a second study, whose subject was T cells in Graves' hyperthyroidism and ophthalmopathy.

This specimen consisted of peripheral blood mononuclear cells (PBMCs), obtained at new diagnosis, from a patient treated with antithyroid drugs. Source of these receptors: a woman between 25 and 40 years old with Graves disease.

This clonotype was recorded a few times. This CDR3 is CASRRSGGFTGELFF. CDR3 sequence (DNA): TGTGCCAGCAGGAGATCAGGGGGCTTCACCGGGGAGCTGTTTTTT. The chain joins TRBV7-2 to TRBJ2-2, with 8 bases fitting TRBD1. The CDR3 consists of 15 residues. Germline V gives CDR1 SGHTA, CDR2 FQGNSA. V lost 6 bases to trimming and J lost 4 bases; unmatched junction nucleotides: 7.

This clonotype was detected ten times or more. The chain has TRBV12-3 or TRBV12-4 and TRBJ1-6; D possibly corresponds to TRBD1 (6 bases). The V and J ends lost 5 bases and 1 base respectively, with 15 bases between them. CDR3 length equals 17 residues. The CDR3 spells CASSLNYRVSYNSPLHF. CDR3 nucleotides: TGTGCCAGCAGTCTAAATTACAGGGTTTCCTATAATTCACCCCTCCACTTT.

This clonotype has a handful of counts. The gene calls are TRBV4-3 and TRBJ2-3, with D hard to call. Trimming took off 2 bases at V and 2 bases at J, with 17 bases between the two ends. The germline gives CDR1 LGHNA, CDR2 YSLEER. This CDR3 has 17 amino acids. CDR3 in amino acids: CASSQHPLARDTDTQYF. The DNA for the CDR3 is TGCGCCAGCAGCCAACACCCCTTGGCGCGAGACACAGATACGCAGTATTTT.

At least ten counts were recorded for this clonotype. V is TRBV29-1 and J is TRBJ2-5; TRBD2 is a possible D gene (5 bases). Per germline, CDR1 SQVTM and CDR2 ANQGSEA. This CDR3 is built from 14 residues. Trimming took off 4 bases at V and 1 base at J, with 13 bases between the two ends. In DNA, the CDR3 is TGCAGCGTTGTTGGGAGCGGAGTCCAAGAGACCCAGTACTTC. The encoded protein is CSVVGSGVQETQYF.

There are many counts of this clonotype. V usage is TRBV20-1 and J usage is TRBJ1-5; 9 bases agree with TRBD1. Germline values: CDR1 DFQATT, CDR2 SNEGSKA (reference sequence). After removal of 6 bases from V and 6 bases from J, the junction contained 9 bases not matched to a gene. This CDR3 is built from 14 residues. The DNA for the CDR3 is TGCAGTGCCACTGACCGGACAGGGGCTCAGCCCCAGCATTTT. Protein sequence: CSATDRTGAQPQHF.

This clonotype occurred many times. The chain joins TRBV15 to TRBJ2-7; unclear D gene. V shed 5 bases and J shed 7 bases, with 15 bases lying between them. CDR1 and CDR2 (germline): LNHNV, YYDKDF (reference sequence). The CDR3 runs 13 residues. CDR3 coding DNA: TGTGCCACCAGCCGCCTGGGCCTTGGGGAGCAGTACTTC. Residues: CATSRLGLGEQYF.

This clonotype was detected many times. This chain connects TRBV11-3 to TRBJ1-5, with 8 bases identical to TRBD1. This CDR3 has 23 residues. Germline-derived CDR1 and CDR2 are SGHNT and YENEEA. V shed 2 bases, J shed 3 bases, and the junction held 27 bases outside the gene matches. The CDR3 coding sequence is TGTGCCAGCAGCTTACCACAAATGGACAGGGCTAAGGTCCTAAGGGTTAACAATCAGCCCCAGCATTTT. This translates into CASSLPQMDRAKVLRVNNQPQHF.

As to this clonotype: Given a much more abundant clone one base away, this may be a read error. The gene calls are TRBV30 and TRBJ2-7; D gene unclear. CDR1 and CDR2 from the germline V gene are GTSNPN and SVGIG (reference sequence). This CDR3 region has 12 residues. The V end lost 3 bases, the J end lost 7 bases, and 13 bases lay between the germline ends. The CDR3 DNA follows: TGTGCCTGGAGGACTGGTTACAATGAGCAGTACTTC. Translating gives CAWRTGYNEQYF.

This clonotype was observed at least ten times. The DNA of the CDR3 is TGTGCCAGCAGCGCCGGGACAGGGACCCATGGCTACACCTTC. This encodes CASSAGTGTHGYTF. The chain is built from TRBV7-3 and TRBJ1-2, with TRBD1 identical over 9 bases. CDR3 length equals 14 residues. After removal of 5 bases from V and 6 bases from J, the junction contained 7 bases not matched to a gene. Germline CDR1 and CDR2: SGHTA and FQGTGA.

The gene calls are TRBV7-2 and TRBJ1-5; perhaps TRBD1 as D (5 bases). The V end was cut by 5 bases, the J end by 0 bases, with 14 bases between. This CDR3 has 16 amino acids. Germline loops: CDR1 SGHTA, CDR2 FQGNSA. The CDR3 is CASSPFRGHSNQPQHF. The DNA of the CDR3 is TGTGCCAGCAGCCCCTTCCGGGGCCATAGCAATCAGCCCCAGCATTTT.

The sample holds a few counts of this clonotype. The rearrangement links TRBV18 to TRBJ2-1; perhaps TRBD2 as D (5 bases). The germline V gene encodes CDR1 KGHSH and CDR2 LQKENI. Trimming pared 3 bases from V and 9 bases from J, leaving 12 bases between. This CDR3 is built from 13 residues. The CDR3 nucleotides are TGTGCCAGCTCACCCGGACTGCCCAGTGAGCAGTTCTTC. Translating it yields CASSPGLPSEQFF.

In this sample, this clonotype turned up a few times. V gene TRBV4-1 combines with J gene TRBJ2-2, with a tentative D call TRBD2 (5 bases). The CDR3 loop spans 15 amino acids. Trimming removed 5 bases at V and 1 base at J, with 11 bases between. Germline lookup yields CDR1 MGHRA and CDR2 YSYEKL. CDR3 DNA: TGCGCCAGCAGCTATTCAAGCGGGAACACCGGGGAGCTGTTTTTT. Its translation is CASSYSSGNTGELFF.

The CDR3 bases are TGTGCCAGCAGCCCACTCGAGGTTGAAGCTTTCTTT. Protein: CASSPLEVEAFF. V is TRBV12-3 or TRBV12-4 and J is TRBJ1-1; D remains ambiguous. V was shortened by 6 bases and J by 7 bases, with 12 bases between the two germline ends. This CDR3 has 12 residues.

This clonotype was observed at least ten times. CDR3 DNA: TGTGCCAGCAGCAGAATGGGATCGTCGGGCACTGAAGCTTTCTTT. It yields the protein CASSRMGSSGTEAFF. The chain employs TRBV7-2 and TRBJ1-1, with D uncertain. V shed 5 bases and J shed 4 bases, with 17 bases lying between them. The CDR3 loop spans 15 amino acids. The V gene's germline CDR1 is SGHTA and CDR2 FQGNSA.

The table lists this clonotype with many counts. The chain employs TRBV7-6 and TRBJ2-3; no reliable D call. This CDR3 spans 14 amino acids. V lost 1 base, J lost 2 bases, and 7 bases lay in between. The germline gives CDR1 SGHVS, CDR2 FNYEAQ. In DNA, the CDR3 is TGTGCCAGCAGCTTAGATCCGACCACAGATACGCAGTATTTT. Encoded protein: CASSLDPTTDTQYF.

This clonotype has ten or more counts. The rearrangement links TRBV28 to TRBJ2-5; D unclear. The CDR3 contains 13 residues. V gave up 6 bases and J gave up 2 bases, with 10 bases separating them. The germline gives CDR1 MDHEN, CDR2 SYDVKM. The CDR3 sequence is CASSPPAQETQYF. CDR3 coding DNA: TGTGCCAGCAGCCCCCCTGCGCAAGAGACCCAGTACTTC.

This clonotype was recorded many times. The chain combines TRBV7-8 with TRBJ2-7; D tentatively fits TRBD1 or TRBD2 (5 bases each). V dropped 5 bases and J dropped 4 bases, with 18 bases sitting between them. The CDR3 is made up of 15 amino acids. Germline CDR1 reads SGHVS; CDR2 reads FQNEAQ. CDR3 residues: CASSPYEGLGYEQYF. As DNA, the CDR3 is TGTGCCAGCAGCCCGTATGAGGGGCTCGGGTACGAGCAGTACTTC. Using reference TRBV7-8 and TRBJ2-7 for the parts outside the CDR3, the full variable domain is GAGVSQSPRYKVAKRGQDVALRCDPISGHVSLFWYQQALGQGPEFLTYFQNEAQLDKSGLPSDRFFAERPEGSVSTLKIQRTQQEDSAVYLCASSPYEGLGYEQYFGPGTRLTVT.

This clonotype has a count of ten or more. The chain recombines TRBV12-3 or TRBV12-4 with TRBJ2-1, with D perhaps given as TRBD1 or TRBD2 (5 bases each). The CDR3 runs to 18 residues. Between the trimmed V and J ends, which lost 1 base and 2 bases, there was a span of 18 bases. The chain's CDR3 is CASSLVPPRDGTYNEQFF. CDR3 nucleotides: TGTGCCAGCAGTTTAGTGCCGCCCCGGGACGGAACCTACAATGAGCAGTTCTTC.